A single sample is the source of the 17 T cell receptor beta chains below, sequenced in a study of STAT5B mutations in CD4+ large granular lymphocyte leukemia. Clones were sequenced by immunoSEQ multiplex PCR, and TCRdb holds only the in-frame ones, with some missing. Of about 32,000 clones detected, about four fifths appear once; the ten largest clones hold approximately 2.5%. The material sequenced was CD4+ T cells from blood buffy coats. The source of these receptors is a human donor in good health.

CDR3 nucleotides: TGCGCCAGCAGAACACCGAACACCGGGGAGCTGTTTTTT. The encoded protein is CASRTPNTGELFF. This sequence joins TRBV5-1 and TRBJ2-2; D uncertain. V lost 5 bases to trimming and J lost 0 bases, with 5 bases between them. The CDR3 consists of 13 residues. Germline loops: CDR1 SGHRS, CDR2 YFSETQ.

J is TRBJ1-1 and V is TRBV28; tentative D call: TRBD1 (6 bases). The CDR3 length is 12 residues. Germline V gene sequence: CDR1 MDHEN, CDR2 SYDVKM. Trimming took 9 bases from V and 5 from J, leaving 13 bases between them. CDR3 sequence reads: CASCKGGTEAFF. DNA of the CDR3: TGTGCCAGTTGTAAGGGGGGAACTGAAGCTTTCTTT.

The chain's CDR3 is CASSRRQGSRVNSPLHF. The CDR3 coding sequence is TGTGCCAGCAGCCGAAGACAGGGATCAAGGGTAAATTCACCCCTCCACTTT. This rearrangement joins TRBV14 to TRBJ1-6, with TRBD1 matching 7 bases. With 4 bases clipped from V and 7 bases from J, the junction kept 13 bases outside the gene matches. Looked up from germline, CDR1 is SGHDN and CDR2 is FVKESK. The CDR3 extends over 17 amino acids.

The chain links TRBV7-9 to TRBJ1-3; D is perhaps TRBD1 (6 bases). Trimming shortened V by 4 bases and J by 0 bases, and 10 bases separated the two germline ends. Germline V CDR1 and CDR2: SEHNR, FQNEAQ (reference sequence). The CDR3 runs 15 residues. The CDR3, as DNA: TGTGCCAGCAGCTCAGACAGGAGCTCTGGAAACACCATATATTTT. It is translated as CASSSDRSSGNTIYF.

V gene TRBV19 combines with J gene TRBJ1-2; D not certain. V lost 0 bases and J lost 8, with 13 bases in between. CDR3 size: 14 residues. In germline, CDR1 is LNHDA, CDR2 SQIVND (reference sequence). CDR3 sequence: CASSIEAGDWGYTF. The DNA of the CDR3 is TGTGCCAGTAGTATAGAGGCGGGAGACTGGGGCTACACCTTC.

V gene TRBV5-5 combines with J gene TRBJ1-2; possible D gene TRBD1, 5 bases. The CDR3 runs 14 residues. The germline CDR1 and CDR2 sequences are SGHKS and YYEKEE (reference sequence). Trimming removed 4 bases at V and 5 bases at J, with 15 bases between. The CDR3 region has the DNA TGTGCCAGCAGCGAAACCGGGGGGGGGTATGGCTACACCTTC. The encoded protein is CASSETGGGYGYTF.

CDR3 region: CASCRKNTGELFF. The CDR3 DNA is TGTGCCAGCTGCCGCAAGAACACCGGGGAGCTGTTTTTT. This sequence joins TRBV6-1 and TRBJ2-2; no reliable D call. There are 13 residues in the CDR3. Germline lookup yields CDR1 MNHNS and CDR2 SASEGT. V was trimmed by 8 bases and J by 1 base, leaving 8 bases between them.

The genes are TRBV6-4 and TRBJ2-1; 9 bases match TRBD1. CDR3 length equals 15 residues. The V and J ends lost 2 bases and 5 bases, in that order; junction bases with no gene match: 4. Germline V CDR1 and CDR2: MRHNA, SNTAGT. This CDR3 reads CASSDKTGGDNEQFF. The CDR3 nucleotides are TGTGCCAGCAGTGACAAGACAGGGGGGGACAATGAGCAGTTCTTC.

The chain is built from TRBV6-1 and TRBJ1-1; D unresolved. Trimming took off 2 bases at V and 11 bases at J, with 15 bases between the two ends. Germline V gene lookup returns CDR1 MNHNS and CDR2 SASEGT. This CDR3 comprises 13 residues. For the CDR3, the DNA is TGTGCCAGCAGTGAATTAGAGAGTCTGAGGGCTTTCTTT. This encodes CASSELESLRAFF.

This rearrangement joins TRBV6-5 to TRBJ2-7, with TRBD1 identical over 7 bases. V trimming: 2 bases; J trimming: 2 bases; junction bases outside the gene matches: 6. Germline V gene sequence: CDR1 MNHEY, CDR2 SVGAGI. The CDR3 totals 15 residues. The CDR3 region is CASSYVGDSPYEQYF. The CDR3 nucleotides are TGTGCCAGCAGTTACGTTGGGGACAGCCCCTACGAGCAGTACTTC.

The chain joins TRBV4-1 to TRBJ2-1, with TRBD2 identical over 11 bases. Germline CDR1 and CDR2: MGHRA and YSYEKL. The CDR3 runs to 19 residues. V trimming: 7 bases; J trimming: 3 bases; junction bases outside the gene matches: 17. The CDR3 sequence: CASTHPGLAENKNYNEQFF. The CDR3, as DNA: TGCGCCAGCACCCACCCGGGACTAGCGGAGAATAAAAACTACAATGAGCAGTTCTTC.

V and J are TRBV30 and TRBJ2-2, with D perhaps matching TRBD1 (6 bases). CDR1 GTSNPN and CDR2 SVGIG come from the germline V gene (reference sequence). The V and J ends lost 0 bases and 3 bases respectively, with 8 bases between them. This CDR3 contains 14 residues. This CDR3 reads CAWSVGADTGELFF. DNA of the CDR3: TGTGCCTGGAGTGTGGGGGCGGACACCGGGGAGCTGTTTTTT.

With respect to this clone: One junction end does not reproduce the germline sequence, and a read error may be involved. The CDR3 DNA reads TGTGCCAGCAGGTTAGGACAGTCCTATGGCTACACCTTC. Its protein is CASRLGQSYGYTF. The rearrangement uses TRBV7-2 and TRBJ1-2, with D tentatively TRBD1 (6 bases). The CDR3 is 13 amino acids. Germline V gene lookup returns CDR1 SGHTA and CDR2 FQGNSA.

This clone was found a few times. The V gene is TRBV7-3, the J gene TRBJ2-7; D possibly corresponds to TRBD2 (5 bases). The ends were cut back, 5 bases at V and 4 bases at J, with 15 bases in the middle. This CDR3 is built from 14 residues. CDR1 SGHTA and CDR2 FQGTGA come from the germline V gene. Here the CDR3 reads CASSRLRAEYEQYF. As DNA, the CDR3 is TGTGCCAGCAGCCGCCTGCGGGCAGAATACGAGCAGTACTTC.

V and J are TRBV28 and TRBJ1-5, with 8 bases matching TRBD1. This CDR3 has 16 residues. The germline gives CDR1 MDHEN, CDR2 SYDVKM. With 2 bases clipped from V and 5 bases from J, the junction kept 8 bases outside the gene matches. This chain's CDR3 is CASSLRPGGNDQPQHF. The CDR3 region has the DNA TGTGCCAGCAGTTTAAGGCCAGGGGGCAACGATCAGCCCCAGCATTTT.

This CDR3 is CASRFRVDEAFF. CDR3 DNA sequence: TGTGCCAGCAGATTCAGGGTGGATGAGGCTTTCTTT. The chain carries TRBV28 and TRBJ1-1, with D perhaps TRBD1 (5 bases). The germline V and J ends were trimmed by 6 bases and 11 bases, with 16 bases remaining between them. The CDR3 is made up of 12 amino acids. Germline V lookup: CDR1 MDHEN, CDR2 SYDVKM.

The V and J genes are TRBV5-1 and TRBJ1-5; TRBD1 matches 8 bases. Per the germline V gene, CDR1 is SGHRS and CDR2 is YFSETQ. Trimming cost V 2 bases and J 7 bases; bases outside gene matches: 14. The CDR3 is 17 amino acids. DNA for the CDR3: TGCGCCAGCAGCTTCCAACCTCAGGGGGCATCTGGGCAGCCCCAGCATTTT. It specifies CASSFQPQGASGQPQHF.